This entry lists 17 T cell receptor beta chains sequenced from one sample in a study of blood T cell repertoires in COVID-19 (TCRdb year 2020). Library preparation employed the immunoSEQ multiplex PCR assay. TCRdb's version of the immuneACCESS table is confined to in-frame rearrangements and falls short of the full clone set. An unresolved V gene accounts for under half of the shortfall where checked; the remainder is of unknown origin. Counted in this sample were more than 300,000 clones; approximately 90% of them appeared once. The ten largest clones add up to 3% to 5% of the sample. The specimen sequenced was PBMCs or T cells enriched from blood (not recorded which). These receptor sequences come from a woman between 25 and 40 years old who had been exposed to COVID-19.

The V and J genes are TRBV12-5 and TRBJ1-1; no reliable D call. The CDR3 spans 13 residues. Germline CDR1 is LGHNT and CDR2 is FRNRAP. V lost 0 bases to trimming and J lost 3 bases, with 5 bases between them. The CDR3 protein is CASGLVQDTEAFF. The CDR3 DNA follows: TGTGCTAGTGGTTTGGTTCAGGACACTGAAGCTTTCTTT.

The V and J genes are TRBV25-1 and TRBJ1-6; D not resolved. Between the trimmed V and J ends, which lost 6 bases and 5 bases, there was a span of 14 bases. The CDR3 runs to 15 residues. The germline CDR1 and CDR2 sequences are MGHDK and SYGVNS. The CDR3 DNA is TGTGCCAGCAGGCTCCGAGGCTGGGATAATTCACCCCTCCACTTT. It is translated as CASRLRGWDNSPLHF.

The CDR3 reads CASSGQIYGYTF. CDR3 DNA sequence: TGTGCCAGCTCCGGACAGATCTATGGCTACACCTTC. The rearrangement links TRBV18 to TRBJ1-2, with a possible D match to TRBD1 (6 bases). This CDR3 contains 12 residues. Germline values: CDR1 KGHSH, CDR2 LQKENI. Between the trimmed V and J ends, which lost 6 bases and 4 bases, there was a span of 9 bases.

In DNA, the CDR3 is TGCGCCAGCAGCCAAGATCAGGCCCCCAGGGAGGCGCATCAGCCCCAGCATTTT. Translating it yields CASSQDQAPREAHQPQHF. V and J are TRBV4-1 and TRBJ1-5; a possible D gene is TRBD1 (5 bases). This CDR3 has 18 amino acids. The V gene's germline CDR1 is MGHRA and CDR2 YSYEKL. The V end was cut by 0 bases, the J end by 5 bases, with 20 bases between.

This chain connects TRBV6-5 to TRBJ1-2; TRBD1 matches 8 bases. The CDR3 covers 13 residues. V dropped 8 bases and J dropped 8; count of bases not matched to a gene: 10. Germline CDR1 MNHEY, CDR2 SVGAGI. The CDR3 sequence: CASRGQDFRGYTF. CDR3 nucleotide sequence: TGTGCCAGCCGGGGACAGGATTTCCGCGGCTACACCTTC.

This clone was detected a few times. The V and J genes are TRBV24-1 and TRBJ2-3; 8 nucleotides line up with TRBD1. From germline, CDR1 is KGHDR and CDR2 SFDVKD. This CDR3 comprises 15 residues. Trimming cost V 1 base and J 3 bases; bases outside gene matches: 2. In nucleotides, the CDR3 is TGTGCCACCAGTGATTTCGGACAGGGTACAGATACGCAGTATTTT. It yields the protein CATSDFGQGTDTQYF.

The chain is built from TRBV12-5 and TRBJ1-1; D is possibly TRBD1 (5 bases). CDR3 length equals 13 residues. Trimming removed 0 bases at V and 5 bases at J, with 7 bases between. Germline values: CDR1 LGHNT, CDR2 FRNRAP. The CDR3 region is CASGLVRGTEAFF. DNA for the CDR3: TGTGCTAGTGGTTTGGTCCGGGGGACTGAAGCTTTCTTT.

This clone has a handful of counts. The chain employs TRBV10-3 and TRBJ2-2; D may be TRBD2 (6 bases). V lost 11 bases, J lost 5 bases, and 9 bases lay in between. Germline CDR1 and CDR2: ENHRY and SYGVKD. The CDR3 sequence is 11 residues long. The CDR3 protein is CAARETGELFF. The CDR3 region has the DNA TGTGCCGCACGGGAGACCGGGGAGCTGTTTTTT.

This clone occurred a few times. This chain joins TRBV6-1 and TRBJ1-6; a weak D match, TRBD1 (6 bases). The CDR3 is 14 amino acids. Deletions cut 5 bases from V and 8 bases from J, with 13 bases between. Germline V gene data show CDR1 as MNHNS and CDR2 as SASEGT. CDR3 in amino acids: CASSFTGSHSPLHF. In nucleotides, the CDR3 is TGTGCCAGCAGTTTCACAGGGTCCCATTCACCCCTCCACTTT.

The chain is built from TRBV25-1 and TRBJ1-1; D uncertain. This CDR3 contains 14 residues. V was shortened by 2 bases and J by 4 bases, with 11 bases between the two germline ends. CDR1 and CDR2 from the germline V gene are MGHDK and SYGVNS. The CDR3 nucleotides are TGTGCCAGCAGTGAAGTCGCGCAGGTCACTGAAGCTTTCTTT. As protein: CASSEVAQVTEAFF.

V and J are TRBV2 and TRBJ2-3; 10 bases fit TRBD2. The CDR3 has 17 amino acids. Losses at the gene ends were 7 bases for V and 4 bases for J; bases not matched to a gene: 14. CDR1 is SNHLY, CDR2 FYNNEI, per germline. The DNA for the CDR3 is TGTGCCAGCAACCTGGGTTGGGCTAGCGGGGGAGCAGATACGCAGTATTTT. It encodes CASNLGWASGGADTQYF.

This clone was seen a single time. The chain links TRBV3-1 (or the pseudogene TRBV3-2) to TRBJ2-3, with 7 positions matching TRBD2. With 0 bases clipped from V and 0 bases from J, the junction kept 3 bases outside the gene matches. Looked up from germline, CDR1 is LGHDT and CDR2 is YNNKEL (reference sequence). The CDR3 consists of 16 residues. In nucleotides, the CDR3 is TGTGCCAGCAGCCAAGATCTAGCGGCTAGCACAGATACGCAGTATTTT. Translation gives CASSQDLAASTDTQYF.

V gene TRBV5-1 combines with J gene TRBJ2-7; 10 bases fit TRBD1. Per germline, CDR1 SGHRS and CDR2 YFSETQ. V lost 4 bases to trimming and J lost 5 bases; unmatched junction nucleotides: 6. CDR3 length: 14 residues. This chain's CDR3 is CASSPGQGDDEQYF. Written as DNA, the CDR3 is TGCGCCAGCAGCCCCGGACAGGGGGATGACGAGCAGTACTTC.

The chain carries TRBV5-4 and TRBJ1-2; D possibly corresponds to TRBD1 (5 bases). The CDR3 length is 13 residues. The V and J ends lost 2 bases and 2 bases respectively, with 7 bases between them. CDR1 SGHNT and CDR2 YYREEE come from the germline V gene (reference sequence). CDR3 loop: CASSFDSNYGYTF. Written as DNA, the CDR3 is TGTGCCAGCAGCTTCGACAGCAACTATGGCTACACCTTC.

The V gene is TRBV5-1, the J gene TRBJ1-2; 8 bases fit TRBD1. CDR1 is SGHRS and CDR2 is YFSETQ in the germline V gene. Unmatched junction bases numbered 11, after V lost 5 bases and J lost 2 bases. The CDR3 contains 16 residues. DNA of the CDR3: TGCGCCAGCAGTTCAGACCCGGGACAGGTAAACTATGGCTACACCTTC. As protein: CASSSDPGQVNYGYTF.

The chain recombines TRBV18 with TRBJ2-7; TRBD2 matches 12 bases. Per the germline V gene, CDR1 is KGHSH and CDR2 is LQKENI. Trimming removed 3 bases from V and 2 bases from J; junction bases left unmatched: 2. CDR3 length: 15 residues. The CDR3 region has the DNA TGTGCCAGCTCACCCTCTAGCGGGGGGGCCTACGAGCAGTACTTC. Protein: CASSPSSGGAYEQYF.

The chain employs TRBV7-2 and TRBJ1-6; 7 bases match TRBD1. Trimming at V came to 5 bases and at J to 7 bases, leaving 5 bases not matched to a gene. The CDR3 has 14 residues. The germline CDR1 and CDR2 sequences are SGHTA and FQGNSA. The CDR3 here is CASSQGQFNSPLHF. As DNA, the CDR3 is TGTGCCAGCAGCCAGGGACAGTTCAATTCACCCCTCCACTTT.